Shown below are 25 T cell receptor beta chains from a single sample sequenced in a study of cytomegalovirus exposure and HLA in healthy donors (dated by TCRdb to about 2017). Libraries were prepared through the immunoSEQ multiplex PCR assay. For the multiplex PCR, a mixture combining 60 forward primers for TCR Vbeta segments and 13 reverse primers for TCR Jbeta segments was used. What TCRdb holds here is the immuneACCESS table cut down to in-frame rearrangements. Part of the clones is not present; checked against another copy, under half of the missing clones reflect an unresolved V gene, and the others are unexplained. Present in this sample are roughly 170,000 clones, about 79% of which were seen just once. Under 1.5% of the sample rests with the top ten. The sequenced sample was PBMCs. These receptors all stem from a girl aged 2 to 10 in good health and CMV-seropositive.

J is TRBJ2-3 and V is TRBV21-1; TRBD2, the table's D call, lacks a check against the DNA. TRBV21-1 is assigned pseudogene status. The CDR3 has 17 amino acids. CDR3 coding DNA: TGTGCCAGCAGCAAAAGCTCGAGGACTAGCGTTTTAGATACGCAGTATTTT. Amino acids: CASSKSSRTSVLDTQYF.

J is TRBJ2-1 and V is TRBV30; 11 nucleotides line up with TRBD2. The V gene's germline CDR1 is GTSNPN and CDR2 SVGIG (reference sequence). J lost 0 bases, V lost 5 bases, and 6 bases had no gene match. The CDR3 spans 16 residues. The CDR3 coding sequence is TGTGCCTGGGAAGATAGCGGGGGGGACTCCTACAATGAGCAGTTCTTC. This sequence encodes CAWEDSGGDSYNEQFF.

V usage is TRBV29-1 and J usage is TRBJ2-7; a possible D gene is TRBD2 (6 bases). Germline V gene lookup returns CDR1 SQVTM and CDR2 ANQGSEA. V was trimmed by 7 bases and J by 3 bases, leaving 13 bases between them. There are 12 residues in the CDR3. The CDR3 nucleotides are TGCAGCGCCGGGACTTCCCACTACGAGCAGTACTTC. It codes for CSAGTSHYEQYF.

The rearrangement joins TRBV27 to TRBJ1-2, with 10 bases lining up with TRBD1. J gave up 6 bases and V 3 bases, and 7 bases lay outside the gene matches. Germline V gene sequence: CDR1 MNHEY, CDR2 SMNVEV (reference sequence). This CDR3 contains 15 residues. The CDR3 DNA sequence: TGTGCCAGCAGTTTTTGGGGGACAGGGGTTGATGGCTACACCTTC. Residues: CASSFWGTGVDGYTF.

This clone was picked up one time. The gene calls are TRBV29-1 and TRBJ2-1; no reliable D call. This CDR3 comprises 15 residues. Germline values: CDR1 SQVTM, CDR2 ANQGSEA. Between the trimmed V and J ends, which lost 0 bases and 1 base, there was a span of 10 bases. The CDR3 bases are TGCAGCGTTGAAGAGGTCCAGAAGTCCTACAATGAGCAGTTCTTC. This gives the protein CSVEEVQKSYNEQFF.

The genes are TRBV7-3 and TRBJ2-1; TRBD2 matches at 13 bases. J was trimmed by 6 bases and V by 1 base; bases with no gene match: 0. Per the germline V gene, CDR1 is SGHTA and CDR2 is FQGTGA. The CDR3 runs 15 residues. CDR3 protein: CASSLRTSGSNEQFF. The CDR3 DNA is TGTGCCAGCAGCTTAAGGACTAGCGGGAGCAATGAGCAGTTCTTC.

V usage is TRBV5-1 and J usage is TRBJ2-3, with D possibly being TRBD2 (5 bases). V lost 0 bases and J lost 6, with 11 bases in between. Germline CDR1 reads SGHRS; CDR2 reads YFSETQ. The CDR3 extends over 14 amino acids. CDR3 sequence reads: CASSLAGTGDTQYF. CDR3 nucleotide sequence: TGCGCCAGCAGCTTGGCCGGAACGGGGGATACGCAGTATTTT.

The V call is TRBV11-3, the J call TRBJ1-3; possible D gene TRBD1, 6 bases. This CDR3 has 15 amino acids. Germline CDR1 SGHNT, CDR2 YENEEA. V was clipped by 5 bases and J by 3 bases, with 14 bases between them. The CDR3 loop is CASSQPGAGGNTIYF. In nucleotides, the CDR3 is TGTGCCAGCAGCCAACCAGGGGCTGGTGGAAACACCATATATTTT.

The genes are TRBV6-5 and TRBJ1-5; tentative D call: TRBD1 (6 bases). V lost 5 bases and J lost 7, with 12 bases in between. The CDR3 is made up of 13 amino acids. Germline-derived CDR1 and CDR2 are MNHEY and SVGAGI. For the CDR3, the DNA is TGTGCCAGCAGTCGGACAGTTTTCCAGCCCCAGCATTTT. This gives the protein CASSRTVFQPQHF.

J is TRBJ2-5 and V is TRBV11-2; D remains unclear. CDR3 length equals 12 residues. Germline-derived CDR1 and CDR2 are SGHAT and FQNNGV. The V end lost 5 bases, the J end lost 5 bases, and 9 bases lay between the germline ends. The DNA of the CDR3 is TGTGCCAGCAGCAAGAGGCAGGAGACCCAGTACTTC. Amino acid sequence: CASSKRQETQYF. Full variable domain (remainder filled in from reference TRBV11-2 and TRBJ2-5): EAGVAQSPRYKIIEKRQSVAFWCNPISGHATLYWYQQILGQGPKLLIQFQNNGVVDDSQLPKDRFSAERLKGVDSTLKIQPAKLEDSAVYLCASSKRQETQYFGPGTRLLVL.

CDR3 protein: CAWTLPTLSRGASGYTF. As DNA, the CDR3 is TGTGCCTGGACTCTACCGACTCTCAGCAGGGGGGCCAGTGGCTACACCTTC. The chain is built from TRBV30 and TRBJ1-2; 7 positions agree with TRBD1. The CDR3 runs 17 residues. Germline V gene lookup returns CDR1 GTSNPN and CDR2 SVGIG (reference sequence). V was clipped by 4 bases and J by 7 bases; unmatched bases: 21.

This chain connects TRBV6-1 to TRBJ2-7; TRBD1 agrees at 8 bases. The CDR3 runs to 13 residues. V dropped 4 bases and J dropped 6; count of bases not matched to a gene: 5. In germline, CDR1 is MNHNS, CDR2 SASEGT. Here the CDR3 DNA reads TGTGCCAGCAGTGGGACAGGGAGCTCCGAGCAGTACTTC. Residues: CASSGTGSSEQYF.

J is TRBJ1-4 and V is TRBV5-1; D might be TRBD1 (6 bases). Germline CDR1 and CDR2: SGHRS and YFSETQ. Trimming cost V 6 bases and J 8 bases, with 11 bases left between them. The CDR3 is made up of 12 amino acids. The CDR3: CASNREGEKLFF. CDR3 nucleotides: TGCGCCAGCAACAGGGAAGGGGAAAAACTGTTTTTT.

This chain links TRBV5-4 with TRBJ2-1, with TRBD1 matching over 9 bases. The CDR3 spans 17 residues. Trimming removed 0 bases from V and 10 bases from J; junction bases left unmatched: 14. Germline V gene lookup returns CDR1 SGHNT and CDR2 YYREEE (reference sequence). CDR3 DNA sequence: TGTGCCAGCAGCTTGGTATCTGGACAGGGGAGGAATCGGGAGCAGTTCTTC. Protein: CASSLVSGQGRNREQFF. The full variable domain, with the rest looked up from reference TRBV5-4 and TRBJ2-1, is ETGVTQSPTHLIKTRGQQVTLRCSSQSGHNTVSWYQQALGQGPQFIFQYYREEENGRGNFPPRFSGLQFPNYSSELNVNALELDDSALYLCASSLVSGQGRNREQFFGPGTRLTVL.

The CDR3 is CASSLEGDNTEAFF. The CDR3 DNA reads TGTGCCAGCAGCCTCGAGGGAGATAACACTGAAGCTTTCTTT. The rearrangement links TRBV7-8 to TRBJ1-1; D call uncertain. The germline V and J ends were trimmed by 5 bases and 2 bases, with 12 bases remaining between them. CDR1 and CDR2 (germline): SGHVS, FQNEAQ. There are 14 residues in the CDR3.

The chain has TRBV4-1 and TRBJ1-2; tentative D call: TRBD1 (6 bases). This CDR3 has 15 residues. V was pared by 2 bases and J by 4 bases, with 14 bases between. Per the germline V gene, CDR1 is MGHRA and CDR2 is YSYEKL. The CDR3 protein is CASSQFQGRGYGYTF. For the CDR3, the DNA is TGCGCCAGCAGCCAATTTCAGGGGCGAGGCTATGGCTACACCTTC.

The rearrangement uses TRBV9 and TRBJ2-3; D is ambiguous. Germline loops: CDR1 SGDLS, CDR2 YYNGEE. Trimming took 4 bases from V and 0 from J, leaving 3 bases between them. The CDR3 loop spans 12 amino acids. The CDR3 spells CASSPSTDTQYF. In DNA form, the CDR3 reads TGTGCCAGCAGCCCTAGCACAGATACGCAGTATTTT.

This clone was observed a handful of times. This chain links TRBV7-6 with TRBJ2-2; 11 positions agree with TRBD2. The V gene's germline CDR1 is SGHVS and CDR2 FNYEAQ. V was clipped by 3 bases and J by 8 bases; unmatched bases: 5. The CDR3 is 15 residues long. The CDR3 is CASSFRTSGSGELFF. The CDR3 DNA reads TGTGCCAGCAGCTTCCGCACTAGCGGGAGTGGGGAGCTGTTTTTT.

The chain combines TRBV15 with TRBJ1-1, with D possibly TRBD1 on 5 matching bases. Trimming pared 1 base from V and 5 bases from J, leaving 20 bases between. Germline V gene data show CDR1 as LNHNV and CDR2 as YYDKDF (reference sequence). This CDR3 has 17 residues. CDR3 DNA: TGTGCCACCAGCAGAGGTATACTGCCTGAAGGGGATACTGAAGCTTTCTTT. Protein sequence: CATSRGILPEGDTEAFF.

The CDR3: CASSTRNEQFF. DNA of the CDR3: TGTGCCAGCAGTACTAGAAATGAGCAGTTCTTC. J is TRBJ2-1 and V is TRBV7-9; D is possibly TRBD2 (5 bases). Germline CDR1 is SEHNR and CDR2 is FQNEAQ (reference sequence). V was shortened by 6 bases and J by 7 bases, with 7 bases between the two germline ends. This CDR3 has 11 residues. The whole variable domain, remainder taken from reference TRBV7-9 and TRBJ2-1, is DTGVSQNPRHKITKRGQNVTFRCDPISEHNRLYWYRQTLGQGPEFLTYFQNEAQLEKSRLLSDRFSAERPKGSFSTLEIQRTEQGDSAMYLCASSTRNEQFFGPGTRLTVL.

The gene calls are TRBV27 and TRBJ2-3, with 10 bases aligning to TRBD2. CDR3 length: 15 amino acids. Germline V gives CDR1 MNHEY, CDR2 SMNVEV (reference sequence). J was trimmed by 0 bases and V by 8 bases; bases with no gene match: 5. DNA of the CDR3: TGTGCCAGCTGGGCTAGCGGGGGAAGCACAGATACGCAGTATTTT. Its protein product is CASWASGGSTDTQYF.

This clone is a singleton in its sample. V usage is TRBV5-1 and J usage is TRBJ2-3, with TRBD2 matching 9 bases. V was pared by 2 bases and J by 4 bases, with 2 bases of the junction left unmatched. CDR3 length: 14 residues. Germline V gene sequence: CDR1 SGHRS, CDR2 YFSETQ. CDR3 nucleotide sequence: TGCGCCAGCAGCTTAGGACTAGCGCCAGATACGCAGTATTTT. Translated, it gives CASSLGLAPDTQYF.

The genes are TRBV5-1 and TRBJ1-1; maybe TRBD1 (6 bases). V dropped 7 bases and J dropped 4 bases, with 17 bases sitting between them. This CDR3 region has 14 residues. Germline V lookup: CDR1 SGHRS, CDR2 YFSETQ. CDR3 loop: CASRGGALSTEAFF. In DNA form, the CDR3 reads TGCGCCAGCCGAGGGGGGGCGCTGAGCACTGAAGCTTTCTTT.

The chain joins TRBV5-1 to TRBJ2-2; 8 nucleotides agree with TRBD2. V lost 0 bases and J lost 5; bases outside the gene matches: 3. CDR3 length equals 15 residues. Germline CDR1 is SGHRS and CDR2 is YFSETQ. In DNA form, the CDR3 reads TGCGCCAGCAGCTTGGTGCCTAGCGGGACCGGGGAGCTGTTTTTT. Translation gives CASSLVPSGTGELFF.

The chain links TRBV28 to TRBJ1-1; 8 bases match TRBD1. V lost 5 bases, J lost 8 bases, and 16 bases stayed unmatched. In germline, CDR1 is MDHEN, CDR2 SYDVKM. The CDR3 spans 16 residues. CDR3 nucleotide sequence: TGTGCCAGCAGTCCATCTGGGGCGGGACAGGCCATAGAAGCTTTCTTT. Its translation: CASSPSGAGQAIEAFF.